The rows below give T cell receptor beta chains drawn from one sample of a study of metastatic and nonmetastatic thyroid tumors. MiXCR reprocessed the PCR reads for TCRdb. The sample has roughly 53,000 clones; 20% to 25% are singletons. The sequenced sample consisted of blood. All receptors derive from a female donor with papillary thyroid cancer or a benign thyroid nodule (not recorded which). Some clones in this sample may be carry-over from other donors' samples. Both conserved end residues are part of each CDR3. The order of the fields is CDR3 protein, CDR3 DNA, J gene, V gene, D gene, clone size. The D gene is left open where the match is weak. Only part of the rows carry a size: once, few, many, or a class if the clone is expanded.

CDR3: CASSPSRQVAWSYQPQHF
DNA: TGTGCCAGCTCACCATCCCGGCAGGTGGCTTGGAGCTATCAGCCCCAGCATTTT
J: TRBJ1-5
V: TRBV18
D: -
size: -

CDR3: CASSAAGPLNYEQYF
DNA: TGTGCCAGCAGCGCAGCGGGGCCCCTAAATTACGAGCAGTACTTC
J: TRBJ2-7
V: TRBV28
D: TRBD2
size: many

CDR3: CASSPSEVFTGELLF
DNA: TGTGCCAGCAGTCCCTCCGAGGTGTTCACCGGGGAGCTGCTTTTT
J: TRBJ2-2
V: TRBV28
D: -
size: -

CDR3: CSARLTVWLNEQFF
DNA: TGCAGTGCTAGACTAACAGTGTGGTTAAATGAGCAGTTCTTC
J: TRBJ2-1
V: TRBV20-1
D: -
size: -

CDR3: CASSSTGTANSPLHF
DNA: TGTGCCAGCAGCTCCACCGGGACAGCTAATTCACCCCTCCACTTT
J: TRBJ1-6
V: TRBV5-4
D: TRBD1
size: many

CDR3: CASSIAGGTGELFF
DNA: TGTGCCAGCAGCATAGCGGGAGGAACCGGGGAGCTGTTTTTT
J: TRBJ2-2
V: TRBV7-9
D: TRBD2
size: many

CDR3: CASSLVGSNYGYTF
DNA: TGTGCCAGCAGCTTGGTGGGATCTAACTATGGCTACACCTTC
J: TRBJ1-2
V: TRBV5-6
D: -
size: many

CDR3: CASRTYREGGNQPQHF
DNA: TGTGCCAGCAGAACTTACAGGGAAGGAGGCAATCAGCCCCAGCATTTT
J: TRBJ1-5
V: TRBV28
D: -
size: many

CDR3: CASSQSSGGSNQPQHF
DNA: TGTGCCAGCAGCCAATCTTCAGGAGGGAGCAATCAGCCCCAGCATTTT
J: TRBJ1-5
V: TRBV14
D: -
size: many

CDR3: CAISVTGDYEQYF
DNA: TGTGCCATCAGTGTTACAGGTGACTACGAGCAGTACTTT
J: TRBJ2-7
V: TRBV10-3
D: -
size: -

CDR3: CASSQAVDGYTF
DNA: TGTGCCAGCAGCCAAGCGGTGGATGGCTACACCTTC
J: TRBJ1-2
V: TRBV3-1
D: -
size: many

CDR3: CASSPIKGRVNTEAFF
DNA: TGTGCCAGCTCACCAATAAAGGGACGTGTGAACACTGAAGCTTTCTTT
J: TRBJ1-1
V: TRBV18
D: -
size: many

CDR3: CASSYSMGRNRYGYTF
DNA: TGTGCCAGCAGTTACTCGATGGGCCGGAACCGCTATGGCTACACCTTC
J: TRBJ1-2
V: TRBV6-6
D: -
size: many

CDR3: CASSLGRIQETQYF
DNA: TGTGCCAGCAGTTTAGGTCGGATCCAAGAGACCCAGTACTTC
J: TRBJ2-5
V: TRBV12-3/TRBV12-4
D: -
size: many

CDR3: CASSSEGREGETQYF
DNA: TGCGCCAGCAGCTCAGAAGGCAGGGAAGGAGAGACCCAGTACTTC
J: TRBJ2-5
V: TRBV5-1
D: -
size: many

CDR3: CASSLGQGYNSPLHF
DNA: TGTGCCAGCAGCTTAGGACAGGGCTATAATTCACCCCTCCACTTT
J: TRBJ1-6
V: TRBV7-2
D: TRBD1
size: many

CDR3: CASSEYRANEQYF
DNA: TGTGCCAGCAGTGAGTACAGGGCGAACGAGCAGTACTTC
J: TRBJ2-7
V: TRBV2
D: -
size: many

CDR3: CASSQLAVVPDTQCF
DNA: TGTGCCAGCAGCCAGCTAGCGGTAGTACCAGATACGCAGTGTTTT
J: TRBJ2-3
V: TRBV3-1
D: TRBD2
size: -

CDR3: CASSPRRPTGELFF
DNA: TGTGCCAGCTCACCGAGAAGACCCACCGGGGAGCTGTTTTTT
J: TRBJ2-2
V: TRBV18
D: -
size: -

CDR3: CASSLFPATGGLSSYNEQFF
DNA: TGTGCCAGCAGTTTATTTCCAGCGACGGGTGGTTTGAGCTCCTACAATGAGCAGTTCTTC
J: TRBJ2-1
V: TRBV27
D: -
size: -

CDR3: CASSLEGRQNTEAFF
DNA: TGCGCCAGCAGCCTGGAAGGGAGACAGAACACTGAAGCTTTCTTT
J: TRBJ1-1
V: TRBV5-1
D: -
size: -

CDR3: CASSRGGSSYEQYF
DNA: TGTGCCAGCAGCCGTGGGGGGAGCTCCTACGAGCAGTACTTC
J: TRBJ2-7
V: TRBV3-1
D: -
size: many

CDR3: CASSTQDSNQPQHF
DNA: TGTGCCAGCAGCACACAGGATAGCAATCAGCCCCAGCATTTT
J: TRBJ1-5
V: TRBV7-9
D: -
size: many

CDR3: CASIPGTGAYEQYF
DNA: TGTGCCAGCATCCCAGGGACAGGGGCCTACGAGCAGTACTTC
J: TRBJ2-7
V: TRBV28
D: TRBD1
size: many

CDR3: CASSRGNEQFF
DNA: TGTGCCAGTAGCAGGGGGAATGAGCAGTTCTTC
J: TRBJ2-1
V: TRBV19
D: TRBD1
size: many

CDR3: CSANPPLSGGRDTQYF
DNA: TGCAGTGCTAACCCCCCTCTTAGCGGGGGAAGGGATACGCAGTATTTT
J: TRBJ2-3
V: TRBV20-1
D: TRBD2
size: many

CDR3: CSVGGVTEAFF
DNA: TGCAGCGTTGGTGGGGTCACTGAAGCTTTCTTT
J: TRBJ1-1
V: TRBV29-1
D: -
size: many

CDR3: CATSRGGVGTEAFF
DNA: TGTGCCACCAGCAGAGGGGGGGTAGGCACTGAAGCTTTCTTT
J: TRBJ1-1
V: TRBV15
D: -
size: many

CDR3: CATSRDWPIDTQYF
DNA: TGTGCCACCAGCAGAGATTGGCCGATAGATACGCAGTATTTT
J: TRBJ2-3
V: TRBV15
D: -
size: many

CDR3: CSVDPRGGKSYNEQFF
DNA: TGCAGCGTTGACCCCAGGGGGGGGAAATCCTACAATGAGCAGTTCTTC
J: TRBJ2-1
V: TRBV29-1
D: -
size: many

CDR3: CASRTGARDYGYTF
DNA: TGCGCCAGCAGAACAGGGGCGCGGGACTATGGCTACACCTTC
J: TRBJ1-2
V: TRBV5-1
D: TRBD1
size: many

CDR3: CASSRQGLNSPLHF
DNA: TGTGCCAGCAGTAGACAGGGTTTAAATTCACCCCTCCACTTT
J: TRBJ1-6
V: TRBV6-1
D: TRBD1
size: many

CDR3: CASSLVTGGGYNSPLHF
DNA: TGCGCCAGCAGCTTGGTTACAGGGGGCGGCTATAATTCACCCCTCCACTTT
J: TRBJ1-6
V: TRBV5-1
D: TRBD1
size: many

CDR3: CASSFTYEQYF
DNA: TGTGCCAGCAGCTTTACCTACGAGCAGTACTTC
J: TRBJ2-7
V: TRBV7-9
D: -
size: many

CDR3: CASSYVETGELFF
DNA: TGTGCCAGCAGTTATGTGGAGACCGGGGAGCTGTTTTTT
J: TRBJ2-2
V: TRBV6-5
D: -
size: many

CDR3: CASSLAGLSVGYTF
DNA: TGTGCCAGCAGCTTAGCCGGACTCTCCGTTGGCTACACCTTC
J: TRBJ1-2
V: TRBV11-2
D: -
size: many

CDR3: CATSDPGQGLGYGYTF
DNA: TGTGCCACCAGTGACCCTGGACAGGGGCTGGGGTATGGCTACACCTTC
J: TRBJ1-2
V: TRBV24-1
D: TRBD1
size: many

CDR3: CASSWVVTATYEQYF
DNA: TGCGCCAGCAGCTGGGTCGTGACGGCAACCTACGAGCAGTACTTC
J: TRBJ2-7
V: TRBV5-1
D: -
size: -

CDR3: CASSRTSGSYEQYF
DNA: TGTGCCAGTAGTAGGACTAGCGGGAGTTACGAGCAGTACTTC
J: TRBJ2-7
V: TRBV19
D: TRBD2
size: many

CDR3: CASSKTRDSALPQYF
DNA: TGTGCCAGCAGCAAAACCCGAGACAGTGCCCTTCCGCAGTATTTT
J: TRBJ2-3
V: TRBV11-2
D: -
size: -

CDR3: CSAPTPERNTEAFF
DNA: TGCAGTGCTCCTACCCCGGAAAGGAACACTGAAGCGTTCTTT
J: TRBJ1-1
V: TRBV20-1
D: -
size: -

CDR3: CASSLGQPQLPYGYTF
DNA: TGTGCCAGCAGCCTAGGACAGCCCCAGCTCCCTTATGGCTACACCTTC
J: TRBJ1-2
V: TRBV7-8
D: -
size: many

CDR3: CASSQRAVTNEKLFF
DNA: TGTGCCAGCAGCCAACGAGCGGTAACTAATGAAAAACTGTTTTTT
J: TRBJ1-4
V: TRBV3-1
D: -
size: many

CDR3: CASSLGVPGLAGNEQYF
DNA: TGTGCCAGCAGCTTAGGGGTCCCCGGACTAGCGGGAAACGAGCAGTACTTC
J: TRBJ2-7
V: TRBV7-8
D: TRBD2
size: medium-sized

CDR3: CASTTGQGTDTQYF
DNA: TGCGCCAGCACTACGGGACAGGGCACAGATACGCAGTATTTT
J: TRBJ2-3
V: TRBV5-1
D: TRBD1
size: -

CDR3: CGWRATERNRYEQYF
DNA: TGTGGGTGGAGGGCAACGGAAAGGAATCGCTACGAGCAGTACTTC
J: TRBJ2-7
V: TRBV30
D: -
size: -

CDR3: CASRTDSWANVLTF
DNA: TGTGCCAGCAGAACAGACTCTTGGGCCAACGTGCTGACTTTC
J: TRBJ2-6
V: TRBV28
D: -
size: -

CDR3: CASSLGWGNKRRNTEAFF
DNA: TGTGCCAGCAGTTTAGGTTGGGGCAACAAAAGGAGGAACACTGAAGCTTTCTTT
J: TRBJ1-1
V: TRBV28
D: -
size: many

CDR3: CSARPSGRLAKNIQYF
DNA: TGCAGTGCTAGACCTAGCGGGAGGTTAGCCAAAAACATTCAGTACTTC
J: TRBJ2-4
V: TRBV20-1
D: TRBD2
size: many

CDR3: CASSFPGRLANTGELFF
DNA: TGTGCCAGCAGCTTTCCCGGTAGGCTAGCTAACACCGGGGAGCTGTTTTTT
J: TRBJ2-2
V: TRBV5-6
D: -
size: -

CDR3: CASSPQEYQETQYF
DNA: TGTGCCAGCTCACCACAGGAGTACCAAGAGACCCAGTACTTC
J: TRBJ2-5
V: TRBV18
D: -
size: many

CDR3: CASIPGRYNSPLHF
DNA: TGTGCCAGCATTCCGGGGCGTTATAATTCACCCCTCCACTTT
J: TRBJ1-6
V: TRBV28
D: -
size: many

CDR3: CASSYSGSQLDEQFF
DNA: TGTGCCAGCAGTTACTCTGGCAGTCAGTTGGATGAGCAGTTCTTC
J: TRBJ2-1
V: TRBV6-5
D: -
size: many

CDR3: CASSSGENIQYF
DNA: TGTGCCAGCAGCTCCGGAGAAAACATTCAGTACTTC
J: TRBJ2-4
V: TRBV7-9
D: -
size: -

CDR3: CASSARTSGRVNEQFF
DNA: TGTGCCAGCAGCGCCAGAACTAGCGGGAGGGTAAATGAGCAGTTCTTC
J: TRBJ2-1
V: TRBV4-2
D: TRBD2
size: many

CDR3: CAISESDSLYF
DNA: TGTGCCATCAGTGAGTCCGATAGCCTGTACTTC
J: TRBJ2-7
V: TRBV10-3
D: -
size: many

CDR3: CASSFRGRNQPQHF
DNA: TGTGCCAGCAGTTTCAGGGGTCGCAATCAGCCCCAGCATTTT
J: TRBJ1-5
V: TRBV27
D: -
size: many

CDR3: CAGYSPSTDTQYF
DNA: TGTGCCGGCTATTCGCCTAGCACAGATACGCAGTATTTT
J: TRBJ2-3
V: TRBV5-4
D: -
size: many

CDR3: CSSSVWDKPNSGELFF
DNA: TGTTCCAGTAGTGTTTGGGACAAACCGAACTCCGGGGAGCTGTTTTTT
J: TRBJ2-2
V: TRBV19
D: -
size: -

CDR3: CASSLVGYGYTF
DNA: TGTGCCAGCAGCTTAGTTGGCTATGGCTACACCTTC
J: TRBJ1-2
V: TRBV7-2
D: -
size: many